Listed below are T cell receptor beta chains from one sample, sequenced in a study of T cell changes during pregnancy in multiple sclerosis. Clones were read by immunoSEQ multiplex PCR, and TCRdb kept only the in-frame ones, dropping some. Of fewer than 85,000 clones listed, 90% to 95% are singletons. Sequenced here: peripheral blood, sampled in the second trimester of pregnancy. The source is a female donor with multiple sclerosis, enrolled in a pregnancy study. Both conserved end residues are part of each CDR3. A D gene is named only where the DNA matches it firmly. The size of a clone is reported for some rows only, either as once, few or many, or as a class for expanded clones.

NA	NA	TRBV11-2	TRBJ2-7	CASSPSIASEQYF	TGTGCCAGCAGCCCTAGTATCGCCTCCGAGCAGTACTTC
NA	NA	TRBV19	TRBJ2-7	CASSIGGFLAEQYF	TGTGCCAGTAGTATAGGTGGCTTCCTGGCCGAGCAGTACTTC
NA	NA	TRBV30	TRBJ2-7	CAWTSGTLFRGEQYF	TGTGCCTGGACCTCCGGGACACTCTTCAGGGGCGAGCAGTACTTC
NA	NA	TRBV29-1	TRBJ1-2	CSVGGFNYGYTF	TGCAGCGTAGGGGGATTTAACTATGGCTACACCTTC
NA	NA	TRBV27	TRBJ2-5	CASSSGMGPRETQYF	TGTGCCAGCAGTTCAGGAATGGGGCCAAGGGAGACCCAGTACTTC
NA	NA	TRBV5-6	TRBJ1-5	CASSQGGAQPQHF	TGTGCCAGCAGCCAAGGGGGGGCTCAGCCCCAGCATTTT
NA	once	TRBV15	TRBJ2-2	CATSRGRDLNTGELFF	TGTGCCACCAGCAGAGGAAGGGACTTGAACACCGGGGAGCTGTTTTTT
TRBD1	NA	TRBV27	TRBJ1-1	CASSLPTGLMNTEAFF	TGTGCCAGCAGTTTACCGACAGGGCTCATGAACACTGAAGCTTTCTTT
TRBD1	NA	TRBV6-6	TRBJ1-2	CASSEQGANYGYTF	TGTGCCAGCAGCGAACAGGGGGCGAACTATGGCTACACCTTC
NA	once	TRBV9	TRBJ2-2	CASSERDTTNTGELFF	TGTGCCAGCAGTGAACGGGACACCACGAACACCGGGGAGCTGTTTTTT
TRBD2	once	TRBV11-2	TRBJ2-7	CASSSEGTSGYEQYF	TGTGCCAGCAGCTCGGAAGGGACTAGCGGATACGAGCAGTACTTC
NA	NA	TRBV5-4	TRBJ1-1	CASSLDRANTEAFF	TGTGCCAGCAGCTTGGACAGGGCGAACACTGAAGCTTTCTTT
NA	NA	TRBV7-3	TRBJ2-7	CASSLLGGTFSEQYF	TGTGCCAGCAGCTTATTAGGGGGAACCTTTTCCGAGCAGTACTTC
TRBD2	NA	TRBV9	TRBJ2-1	CASSQGLAVGDEQFF	TGTGCCAGCAGCCAGGGACTAGCGGTGGGAGATGAGCAGTTCTTC
TRBD2	NA	TRBV7-9	TRBJ2-7	CASSSIPGLASEQYF	TGTGCCAGCAGCTCAATACCGGGACTAGCGAGCGAGCAGTACTTC
NA	NA	TRBV6-1	TRBJ1-4	CASSSGRENEKLFF	TGTGCCAGCAGTTCAGGCCGGGAGAATGAAAAACTGTTTTTT
TRBD2	NA	TRBV10-3	TRBJ2-1	CAISASLAGGGGNEQFF	TGTGCCATCAGCGCCTCCTTAGCGGGAGGAGGCGGCAATGAGCAGTTCTTC
NA	NA	TRBV27	TRBJ1-2	CASSYTGRGYTF	TGTGCCAGCAGCTATACAGGGCGAGGCTACACCTTC
TRBD2	NA	TRBV12-5	TRBJ2-3	CASLLGREYENTQYF	TGTGCTAGCCTCTTGGGGCGGGAGTATGAGAATACGCAGTATTTT
TRBD1	many	TRBV6-1	TRBJ2-3	CASSEGQGAPDTQYF	TGTGCCAGCAGTGAGGGACAGGGGGCTCCAGATACGCAGTATTTT
NA	NA	TRBV6-4	TRBJ2-1	CASSDSSSNEQFF	TGTGCCAGCAGTGACTCTAGCTCCAATGAGCAGTTCTTC
NA	once	TRBV9	TRBJ1-1	CASSVDSLQGTEAFF	TGTGCCAGCAGCGTTGATTCCCTTCAGGGCACTGAAGCTTTCTTT
NA	NA	TRBV11-2	TRBJ2-4	CASSFGGSITQYF	TGTGCCAGCAGCTTTGGGGGCTCCATCACTCAGTACTTC
NA	NA	TRBV7-7	TRBJ1-4	CASSRTVGNEKLFF	TGTGCCAGCAGCAGGACAGTCGGGAATGAAAAACTGTTTTTT
NA	NA	TRBV30	TRBJ2-5	CAWTAGQETQYF	TGTGCCTGGACAGCGGGCCAAGAGACCCAGTACTTC
TRBD2	NA	TRBV7-6	TRBJ2-3	CASSLGTSGRDTQYF	TGTGCCAGCAGCTTAGGGACTAGCGGGAGAGATACGCAGTATTTT
NA	NA	TRBV18	TRBJ1-2	CASSSDRLLSGYTF	TGTGCCAGCTCAAGCGACAGGCTACTATCCGGCTACACCTTC
TRBD2	NA	TRBV4-3	TRBJ2-3	CASSQEGLAGTDTQYF	TGCGCCAGCAGCCAAGAAGGACTAGCGGGCACAGATACGCAGTATTTT
NA	NA	TRBV27	TRBJ2-7	CASRQGSSYEQYF	TGTGCCAGCCGTCAGGGGTCATCCTACGAGCAGTACTTC
NA	NA	TRBV5-1	TRBJ2-7	CASSLTTAAGEQYF	TGCGCCAGCAGTCTCACGACCGCCGCCGGGGAGCAGTACTTC
NA	medium-sized	TRBV30	TRBJ2-1	CAWSVSGWWRFF	TGTGCCTGGAGTGTATCCGGTTGGTGGAGGTTCTTC
NA	NA	TRBV10-3	TRBJ1-2	CAISELQAPSYTF	TGTGCCATCAGTGAGTTGCAGGCCCCAAGCTACACCTTC
NA	NA	TRBV4-1	TRBJ1-1	CASEGVGTEAFF	TGCGCCAGCGAGGGGGTAGGGACTGAAGCTTTCTTT
NA	NA	TRBV28	TRBJ1-2	CASSPLDNYGYTF	TGTGCCAGCAGTCCCCTAGACAACTATGGCTACACCTTC
NA	once	TRBV5-4	TRBJ2-1	CASSSPRVIEQFF	TGTGCCAGCAGCTCGCCCCGCGTCATTGAGCAGTTCTTC
NA	NA	TRBV13	TRBJ2-7	CATSPRGLHSYEQYF	TGTGCCACCAGCCCGAGGGGACTCCACTCCTACGAGCAGTACTTC